This T cell receptor beta chain was captured by sequencing in a study of T cells in Graves' hyperthyroidism and ophthalmopathy. General observations from the study: Most expanded thyroid clonotypes above 0.001 recurred in blood.

Germline V lookup: CDR1 SGHAT, CDR2 FQNNGV. The ends were cut back, 7 bases at V and 1 base at J, with 19 bases in the middle. The CDR3 is 16 amino acids. Amplified TCR beta CDR3 regions came from RNA transcripts. Primed by the HTBI set, a first-round RT-PCR was run on the TCR CDR3. MiXCR, applied by TCRdb to the multiplex PCR reads, yields one record per CDR3 protein. The sample shows around 500,000 distinct CDR3 sequences, about 20% of them seen only once. This clonotype was seen many times. Its target is not known. Exclusion of patients followed from uncontrolled infection, other autoimmune disease, pregnancy or lactation. The source of the PBMCs was more than 9.5 ml of fresh peripheral blood.

This TCR derives from a woman aged 70-85 years with Graves' ophthalmopathy. V is TRBV11-2 and J is TRBJ1-1, with D maybe TRBD1 (5 bases). The source material was blood. The CDR3 protein is CASTHWGGSSNTEAFF. CDR3 coding DNA: TGTGCCAGCACCCATTGGGGGGGATCCTCGAACACTGAAGCTTTCTTT.